The rows below give T cell receptor beta chains drawn from one sample of a study of blood T cell repertoires in COVID-19. Sequenced by immunoSEQ multiplex PCR; TCRdb stores in-frame clones only, minus some. This table has about 340,000 clones, about 92% appearing once. Sequencing was carried out using PBMCs or T cells enriched from blood (not recorded which). All receptors derive from a young woman who had recovered from COVID-19. CDR3s include the opening cysteine and the closing phenylalanine or tryptophan. The order of the fields is V gene, clone size, J gene, D gene, CDR3 DNA, CDR3 protein. A D gene is named only where the DNA matches it firmly. Clone size is stated in some rows and not others, as once, few, many or a class when expanded.

TRBV6-2/TRBV6-3	NA	TRBJ2-7	NA	TGTGCCAGCAGTCATCCACAGGGTGAACTTTACTACGAGCAGTACTTC	CASSHPQGELYYEQYF
TRBV4-2	NA	TRBJ2-3	TRBD2	TGTGCCAGCAGCCAAGCGCCGCGGACTAGCGGGGGGGCAGATACGCAGTATTTT	CASSQAPRTSGGADTQYF
TRBV5-4	NA	TRBJ2-7	TRBD1	TGTGCCAGCAGCTTGTGCGACAGGGGGTGCGAGCAGTACTTC	CASSLCDRGCEQYF
TRBV24-1	NA	TRBJ2-1	TRBD2	TGTGCCACCAGTGCTACTAGCGAAAACAATGAGCAGTTCTTC	CATSATSENNEQFF
TRBV28	NA	TRBJ1-2	TRBD1	TGTGCCAGCAGCCTGACAGGGGGCTCCGGCTACACCTTC	CASSLTGGSGYTF
TRBV7-6	once	TRBJ2-3	TRBD2	TGTGCCAGCAGCAGGGGCCAGGCGGGAGCCGGTCGGAGCACAGATACGCAGTATTTT	CASSRGQAGAGRSTDTQYF
TRBV19	NA	TRBJ2-2	TRBD2	TGTGCCAGTAGTTTAGTAGCGGGAGGGGCCGGGGAGCTGTTTTTT	CASSLVAGGAGELFF
TRBV19	NA	TRBJ2-1	NA	TGTGCCAGTAGTTATGCGGGAAAGGATGAGCAGTTCTTC	CASSYAGKDEQFF
TRBV20-1	NA	TRBJ2-1	TRBD2	TGCAGTGCTAGTTCTTTGGGGCTAGCGGGAGGGTTTGCCTACAATGAGCAGTTCTTC	CSASSLGLAGGFAYNEQFF
TRBV4-1	NA	TRBJ2-7	NA	TGCGCCAGCAGCCAAGATTGGGACACGGCCATGGAGTACTTC	CASSQDWDTAMEYF
TRBV4-3	NA	TRBJ2-3	NA	TGCGCCAGCAGCCCCCGGGTAGCACCCATTAAAGGCACAGATACGCAGTATTTT	CASSPRVAPIKGTDTQYF
TRBV5-1	NA	TRBJ1-3	TRBD1	TGCGCCAGCAGCATCACAGGGGACCCTGGAAACACCATATATTTT	CASSITGDPGNTIYF
TRBV4-2	NA	TRBJ1-1	TRBD1	TGTGCCAGCAGCCGGGACTCAGGGGGCAAGGGCACTGAAGCTTTCTTT	CASSRDSGGKGTEAFF
TRBV19	once	TRBJ1-5	TRBD1	TGTGCCAGCGCTCCGACAGGGATTCAGCCCCAGCATTTT	CASAPTGIQPQHF
TRBV3-1/TRBV3-2	few	TRBJ2-1	NA	TGTGCCAGCAGCCAAGATGGCAGCTACAATGAGCAGTTCTTC	CASSQDGSYNEQFF
TRBV2	NA	TRBJ1-5	NA	TGTGCCAGCAGGGGAGGGGGAGGGGTAGAGCCCCAGCATTTT	CASRGGGGVEPQHF
TRBV28	NA	TRBJ1-6	NA	TGTGCCAGCAGAACCGGGACATTCAATTCACCCCTCCACTTT	CASRTGTFNSPLHF
TRBV7-2	NA	TRBJ1-5	NA	TGTGCCAGCAGCTTAGCCACAGCGGGGCCCCAGCATTTT	CASSLATAGPQHF
TRBV4-2	NA	TRBJ1-2	NA	TGTGCCAGCAGCCAAGATCAAAACAGAAACTATGGCTACACCTTC	CASSQDQNRNYGYTF
TRBV6-5	once	TRBJ2-7	NA	TGTGCCAGCAGTTACACGACTAGCTCCTACGAGCAGTACTTC	CASSYTTSSYEQYF
TRBV12-3/TRBV12-4	NA	TRBJ1-3	NA	TGTGCCAGCAGTACGCAGGGTGGAAACACCATATATTTT	CASSTQGGNTIYF
TRBV27	NA	TRBJ1-2	NA	TGTGCCAGCGGGGCAGGGGTCGGCTATGGCTACACCTTC	CASGAGVGYGYTF
TRBV28	NA	TRBJ2-5	TRBD2	TGTGCCAGCACCCTTGGGTATCGGGGGGGAGAGACCCAGTACTTC	CASTLGYRGGETQYF
TRBV28	NA	TRBJ2-3	NA	TGTGCCAGCAGTCCGGGATCAGAATCGGATACGCAGTATTTT	CASSPGSESDTQYF
TRBV4-3	NA	TRBJ2-5	NA	TGCGCCAGCAGCCAAGATCGTCCAGGGAAGGGGGCCCAGTACTTC	CASSQDRPGKGAQYF
TRBV6-5	NA	TRBJ2-7	TRBD2	TGTGCCAGCAGTTACTCAGGGCGGGGGGGCCTCGAGCAGTACTTC	CASSYSGRGGLEQYF
TRBV3-1/TRBV3-2	NA	TRBJ2-3	NA	TGTGCCAGCACACTAGCTCACCACACAGATACGCAGTATTTT	CASTLAHHTDTQYF
TRBV11-3	NA	TRBJ2-5	TRBD1	TGTGCCAGCAGCCCAGGGACAGGGGTCGAGACCCAGTACTTC	CASSPGTGVETQYF
TRBV14	NA	TRBJ2-5	NA	TGTGCCAGCAGCAATCCGGGTCCCGTGGAGACCCAGTACTTC	CASSNPGPVETQYF
TRBV27	NA	TRBJ2-2	NA	TGTGCCAGCAGTTTAGAGGCGCGGGGCTCCGGGGAGCTGTTTTTT	CASSLEARGSGELFF
TRBV28	NA	TRBJ1-1	NA	TGTGCCAGCACCAGACAGGCGGCTGAAGCTTTCTTT	CASTRQAAEAFF
TRBV14	NA	TRBJ2-5	TRBD2	TGTGCCAGCAGCAGTTGGGGGGGAGAGACCCAGTACTTC	CASSSWGGETQYF
TRBV7-2	NA	TRBJ1-1	NA	TGTGCCAGCAGCTTAGCTAGGGCAGGGTATGCTTTCTTT	CASSLARAGYAFF
TRBV29-1	NA	TRBJ2-1	TRBD2	TGCAGCGTTGAAGTACTAAGCGGGGGGATCTACAATGAGCAGTTCTTC	CSVEVLSGGIYNEQFF
TRBV2	few	TRBJ2-7	NA	TGTGCCAGCAGCGCAGTACGGGAGCTCTCCTACGAGCAGTACTTC	CASSAVRELSYEQYF
TRBV28	NA	TRBJ2-7	TRBD2	TGTGCCTCGGAGCGGACTAGCTCCTACGAGCAGTACTTC	CASERTSSYEQYF
TRBV11-2	NA	TRBJ1-2	TRBD1	TGTGCCAGCAGCCAGGGACAGGAGGCCTATGGCTACACCTTC	CASSQGQEAYGYTF
TRBV5-4	NA	TRBJ2-3	TRBD1	TGTGCCAGCAGCTTCTCAGGGGGTAGCACAGATACGCAGTATTTT	CASSFSGGSTDTQYF
TRBV7-9	NA	TRBJ2-1	TRBD2	TGTGCCAGCAGCCAAGAGACAGGGACGGGGATAGCGGGAGCCAATGAGCAGTTCTTC	CASSQETGTGIAGANEQFF
TRBV4-2	NA	TRBJ1-4	TRBD1	TGTGCCAGCAGCCAAGATCCCGGGACAGGGAATGAAAAACTGTTTTTT	CASSQDPGTGNEKLFF
TRBV5-1	NA	TRBJ1-2	TRBD1	TGCGCCAGCAGCTTAGGACAGGGCCATACGGATGGCTACACCTTC	CASSLGQGHTDGYTF